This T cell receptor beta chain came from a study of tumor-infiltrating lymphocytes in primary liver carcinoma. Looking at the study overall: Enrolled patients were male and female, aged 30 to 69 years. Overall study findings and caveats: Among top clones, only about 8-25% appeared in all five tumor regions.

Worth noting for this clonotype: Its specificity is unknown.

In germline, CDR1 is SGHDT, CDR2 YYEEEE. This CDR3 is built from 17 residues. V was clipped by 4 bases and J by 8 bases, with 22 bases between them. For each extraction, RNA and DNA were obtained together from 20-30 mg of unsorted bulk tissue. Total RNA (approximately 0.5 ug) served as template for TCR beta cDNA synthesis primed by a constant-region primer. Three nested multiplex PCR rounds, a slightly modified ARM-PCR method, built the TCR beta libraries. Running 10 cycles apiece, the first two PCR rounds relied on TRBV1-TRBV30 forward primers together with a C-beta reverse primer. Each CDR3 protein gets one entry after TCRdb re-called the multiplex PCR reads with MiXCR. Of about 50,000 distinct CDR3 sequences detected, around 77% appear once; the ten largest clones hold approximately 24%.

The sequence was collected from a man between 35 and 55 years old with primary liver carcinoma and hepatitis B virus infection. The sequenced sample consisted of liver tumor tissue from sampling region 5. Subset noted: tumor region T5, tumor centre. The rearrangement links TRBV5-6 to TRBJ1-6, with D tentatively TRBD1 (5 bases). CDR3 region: CASSTLTWIGVDSPLHF. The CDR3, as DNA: TGTGCCAGCAGCACCCTAACCTGGATAGGGGTTGATTCACCCCTCCACTTT.